Below are 29 T cell receptor beta chains sequenced from a single sample in a study of OX40 agonist ivuxolimab in advanced cancers. Clones were read by immunoSEQ multiplex PCR, and TCRdb kept only the in-frame ones, dropping some. The data contain about 50,000 clones, nearly 95% of them seen just once; the ten biggest clones take up about 7%. Sequenced material: CD4+ or CD8+ T cells sorted from blood, taken in a trial of the OX40 agonist ivuxolimab. Source of these receptors: an adult with an advanced solid tumor such as melanoma, head and neck, liver or kidney cancer.

The chain joins TRBV4-1 to TRBJ2-2; D may be TRBD2 (6 bases). CDR1 is MGHRA and CDR2 is YSYEKL in the germline V gene. V lost 1 base to trimming and J lost 8 bases, with 11 bases between them. This CDR3 region has 14 residues. The CDR3 DNA reads as TGCGCCAGCAGCCAAGCTGGGGGGATGGGGGAGCTGTTTTTT. As protein: CASSQAGGMGELFF.

The chain recombines TRBV28 with TRBJ1-6; D is undetermined. V lost 7 bases to trimming and J lost 11 bases, with 15 bases between them. CDR1 is MDHEN, CDR2 SYDVKM, per germline. This CDR3 is built from 13 residues. The CDR3 nucleotides read TGTGCCAGCAACTATAATGCCGAAGCACCCCTCCACTTT. Translating it yields CASNYNAEAPLHF.

The chain recombines TRBV6-1 with TRBJ2-7; D is ambiguous. From germline, CDR1 is MNHNS and CDR2 SASEGT. CDR3 size: 12 residues. V was pared by 9 bases and J by 2 bases, with 11 bases between. The CDR3 DNA reads TGTGCCAGTTACGACGCAGCCTACGAGCAGTACGTC. Translation: CASYDAAYEQYV.

The chain links TRBV13 to TRBJ1-1; 7 bases are shared with TRBD1. With V trimmed by 2 bases and J by 3 bases, 6 bases remained unmatched. The CDR3 consists of 15 residues. Germline CDR1 reads PRHDT; CDR2 reads FYEKMQ (reference sequence). This chain's CDR3 is CASSLQGEGDTEAFF. The CDR3 region has the DNA TGTGCCAGCAGCTTACAGGGGGAGGGGGACACTGAAGCTTTCTTT.

This chain links TRBV7-3 with TRBJ2-3, with D unresolved. This CDR3 is 13 amino acids long. Trimming stripped 5 bases from V and 5 bases from J, with 11 bases between. From germline, CDR1 is SGHTA and CDR2 FQGTGA. The CDR3 spells CASSLIDGDTQYF. In DNA, the CDR3 is TGTGCCAGCAGCCTAATAGATGGAGATACGCAGTATTTT.

The chain joins TRBV28 to TRBJ1-3, with TRBD1 as a possible D gene (6 bases). Germline CDR1 and CDR2: MDHEN and SYDVKM. The CDR3 consists of 15 residues. The V end lost 6 bases, the J end lost 2 bases, and 14 bases lay between the germline ends. CDR3 nucleotide sequence: TGTGCCAGCAGACCCACAGGGCGCGCTGGAAACACCATATATTTT. Translating it yields CASRPTGRAGNTIYF.

V and J are TRBV15 and TRBJ1-2; 9 bases match TRBD1. CDR1 is LNHNV, CDR2 YYDKDF, per germline (reference sequence). The CDR3 totals 15 residues. V lost 3 bases and J lost 3; bases outside the gene matches: 5. The chain's CDR3 is CATSRPGQGDYGYTF. The DNA for the CDR3 is TGTGCCACCAGCAGGCCGGGACAGGGAGACTATGGCTACACCTTC.

The rearrangement uses TRBV28 and TRBJ1-4; 8 bases match TRBD1. The CDR3 is 14 amino acids. V was clipped by 4 bases and J by 3 bases; unmatched bases: 1. The germline V gene encodes CDR1 MDHEN and CDR2 SYDVKM. CDR3 protein: CASSWGQANEKLFF. The CDR3 DNA follows: TGTGCCAGCAGTTGGGGACAGGCTAATGAAAAACTGTTTTTT.

The chain uses TRBV7-9 and TRBJ2-7; D tentatively fits TRBD1 or TRBD2 (5 bases each). The CDR3 runs to 14 residues. Germline V gene sequence: CDR1 SEHNR, CDR2 FQNEAQ (reference sequence). The V gene lost 5 bases and the J gene lost 7 bases, with 18 bases spanning the gap. The CDR3 region is CASSPGTEVGEQYV. CDR3 DNA: TGTGCCAGCAGCCCCGGGACCGAAGTAGGGGAGCAGTACGTC.

This chain connects TRBV7-3 to TRBJ2-1; the match to TRBD2 covers 10 bases. Germline V gives CDR1 SGHTA, CDR2 FQGTGA. The CDR3 totals 15 residues. Germline trimming cut 3 bases from V and 5 bases from J; bases unmatched to any gene: 4. CDR3 nucleotide sequence: TGTGCCAGCAGCTTTTTAGCGGGGGGAAACAATGAGCAGTTCTTC. It specifies CASSFLAGGNNEQFF. Full variable domain (outside the CDR3, taken from reference TRBV7-3 and TRBJ2-1): GAGVSQTPSNKVTEKGKYVELRCDPISGHTALYWYRQSLGQGPEFLIYFQGTGAADDSGLPNDRFFAVRPEGSVSTLKIQRTERGDSAVYLCASSFLAGGNNEQFFGPGTRLTVL.

The gene calls are TRBV6-6 and TRBJ2-7, with 10 bases fitting TRBD1. With 6 bases clipped from V and 6 bases from J, the junction kept 8 bases outside the gene matches. The CDR3 runs to 14 residues. The germline CDR1 and CDR2 sequences are MNHNY and SVGAGI (reference sequence). The CDR3 DNA sequence: TGTGCCAGCAGCCTGACAGGGGGCGAAGCCGAGCAGTACGTC. It yields the protein CASSLTGGEAEQYV.

This clone was seen once. The chain carries TRBV6-1 and TRBJ2-3, with TRBD2 identical over 10 bases. The V and J ends lost 11 bases and 0 bases, in that order; junction bases with no gene match: 5. The germline V gene encodes CDR1 MNHNS and CDR2 SASEGT. This CDR3 spans 14 amino acids. The CDR3 reads CALAGDRSTDTQYF. The CDR3 DNA reads TGTGCCCTAGCGGGGGACCGAAGCACAGATACGCAGTATTTT.

V gene TRBV19 combines with J gene TRBJ1-4; tentative D call: TRBD1 (6 bases). V lost 4 bases and J lost 1, with 16 bases in between. The CDR3 is made up of 17 amino acids. CDR1 and CDR2 from the germline V gene are LNHDA and SQIVND (reference sequence). CDR3 residues: CASSTTGSSRTNEKLFF. CDR3 bases: TGTGCCAGTAGTACCACAGGGAGCTCTCGAACTAATGAAAAACTGTTTTTT. Full variable domain (missing parts from reference TRBV19 and TRBJ1-4): DGGITQSPKYLFRKEGQNVTLSCEQNLNHDAMYWYRQDPGQGLRLIYYSQIVNDFQKGDIAEGYSVSREKKESFPLTVTSAQKNPTAFYLCASSTTGSSRTNEKLFFGSGTQLSVL.

The chain uses TRBV7-3 and TRBJ2-1, with unresolved D. This CDR3 region has 16 residues. In germline, CDR1 is SGHTA, CDR2 FQGTGA. V was shortened by 1 base and J by 2 bases, with 12 bases between the two germline ends. CDR3 region: CASSLRDRATYNEQFF. DNA for the CDR3: TGTGCCAGCAGCTTAAGAGATAGGGCTACCTACAATGAGCAGTTCTTC.

The V gene is TRBV29-1, the J gene TRBJ2-1; D is unresolved. Germline CDR1 and CDR2: SQVTM and ANQGSEA. CDR3 length equals 12 residues. The germline V and J ends were trimmed by 6 bases and 8 bases, with 14 bases remaining between them. CDR3 loop: CSVTGDSDEQFF. The CDR3 coding sequence is TGCAGCGTAACCGGTGATTCGGATGAGCAGTTCTTC.

The CDR3 here is CASSQDRAEQFF. The CDR3 DNA reads as TGTGCCAGCAGCCAAGACAGGGCTGAGCAGTTCTTC. The chain couples TRBV28 to TRBJ2-1; 7 bases are shared with TRBD1. After removal of 6 bases from V and 9 bases from J, the junction contained 5 bases not matched to a gene. Looked up from germline, CDR1 is MDHEN and CDR2 is SYDVKM. The CDR3 is 12 amino acids.

The chain uses TRBV7-9 and TRBJ1-1, with unresolved D. CDR3 length equals 13 residues. V was shortened by 5 bases and J by 8 bases, with 15 bases between the two germline ends. Germline CDR1 reads SEHNR; CDR2 reads FQNEAQ (reference sequence). The CDR3 sequence: CASSPLLAMEAFF. The CDR3 DNA follows: TGTGCCAGCAGCCCTCTCCTCGCAATGGAAGCTTTCTTT.

This sequence joins TRBV6-6 and TRBJ2-7; D is ambiguous. The germline CDR1 and CDR2 sequences are MNHNY and SVGAGI (reference sequence). The CDR3 has 14 residues. Trimming shortened V by 6 bases and J by 2 bases, and 14 bases separated the two germline ends. The CDR3 here is CASSLRALAYEQYF. CDR3 in DNA: TGTGCCAGCAGCCTCCGGGCCCTTGCCTACGAGCAGTACTTC.

The genes are TRBV28 and TRBJ1-5, with D perhaps matching TRBD1 (5 bases). Deletions cut 2 bases from V and 6 bases from J, with 17 bases between. The CDR3 length is 16 residues. Germline CDR1 MDHEN, CDR2 SYDVKM. CDR3 in amino acids: CASSLTQGPRGQPQHF. The CDR3 region has the DNA TGTGCCAGCAGTTTAACCCAAGGCCCTAGGGGTCAGCCCCAGCATTTT.

This rearrangement joins TRBV10-2 to TRBJ2-7, with TRBD1 identical over 12 bases. Losses at the gene ends were 6 bases for V and 5 bases for J; bases not matched to a gene: 11. The CDR3 covers 16 residues. The germline CDR1 and CDR2 sequences are WSHSY and SAAADI. CDR3 loop: CASSGEFGTGGNEQYF. DNA of the CDR3: TGCGCCAGCAGCGGGGAGTTCGGGACAGGGGGCAACGAGCAGTACTTC.

V gene TRBV9 combines with J gene TRBJ2-3; maybe TRBD2 (6 bases). V gave up 6 bases and J gave up 3 bases, with 11 bases separating them. The CDR3 is 13 amino acids. Looked up from germline, CDR1 is SGDLS and CDR2 is YYNGEE. This CDR3 is CASNYGGTDTQYF. Here the CDR3 DNA reads TGTGCCAGCAACTATGGGGGGACAGATACGCAGTATTTT. Drawing the rest from reference TRBV9 and TRBJ2-3, the complete variable domain is DSGVTQTPKHLITATGQRVTLRCSPRSGDLSVYWYQQSLDQGLQFLIQYYNGEERAKGNILERFSAQQFPDLHSELNLSSLELGDSALYFCASNYGGTDTQYFGPGTRLTVL.

This clone was observed a handful of times. This same CDR3 is encoded by further DNA sequences in the sample. CDR3 DNA sequence: TGTGCCAGCAGTGAAACTAGCGGGGGGGCAGAGACCCAGTACTTC. Amino acids: CASSETSGGAETQYF. The chain has TRBV6-1 and TRBJ2-5, with 13 bases aligning to TRBD2. V dropped 2 bases and J dropped 4; count of bases not matched to a gene: 1. The CDR3 length is 15 residues. Germline V CDR1 and CDR2: MNHNS, SASEGT.

The chain links TRBV7-9 to TRBJ2-5; D perhaps matches TRBD1 (5 bases). The CDR3 spans 13 residues. The germline V gene has CDR1 SEHNR and CDR2 FQNEAQ (reference sequence). Trimming took off 6 bases at V and 3 bases at J, with 11 bases between the two ends. Here the CDR3 DNA reads TGTGCCAGCAGTGGTACAGGCGAAGAGACCCAGTACTTC. Its protein product is CASSGTGEETQYF.

The CDR3 region is CASSMGGQSTEAFF. In DNA, the CDR3 is TGTGCCAGTAGTATGGGGGGACAATCCACTGAAGCTTTCTTT. This rearrangement joins TRBV19 to TRBJ1-1; tentatively, D is TRBD1 (6 bases). The CDR3 length is 14 residues. Germline lookup yields CDR1 LNHDA and CDR2 SQIVND (reference sequence). V was cut by 3 bases and J by 4 bases, with 12 bases left in between.

The J gene is TRBJ1-4, the V gene TRBV2; 12 positions match TRBD1. The CDR3 spans 19 residues. The germline gives CDR1 SNHLY, CDR2 FYNNEI. V was clipped by 4 bases and J by 5 bases; unmatched bases: 14. This chain's CDR3 is CASSAPEPGTGGLNEKLFF. The CDR3 DNA is TGTGCCAGCAGTGCACCTGAACCCGGGACAGGGGGCTTGAATGAAAAACTGTTTTTT.

V is TRBV28 and J is TRBJ2-7; a possible D gene is TRBD2 (5 bases). CDR3 length equals 14 residues. CDR1 is MDHEN, CDR2 SYDVKM, per germline. The germline V and J ends were trimmed by 5 bases and 5 bases, with 16 bases remaining between them. CDR3 sequence (DNA): TGTGCCAGCAGTCTCCTTTGGAGGCCCCACGAGCAGTACGTC. The encoded protein is CASSLLWRPHEQYV.

The chain recombines TRBV19 with TRBJ1-2; tentative D call: TRBD1 (5 bases). The CDR3 has 12 residues. The V and J ends lost 11 bases and 4 bases respectively, with 14 bases between them. Germline V gene lookup returns CDR1 LNHDA and CDR2 SQIVND (reference sequence). The CDR3 here is CAVLRGGYGYTF. The CDR3 coding sequence is TGTGCCGTGCTTCGGGGGGGCTATGGCTACACCTTC. Variable domain in full (rest from reference TRBV19 and TRBJ1-2): DGGITQSPKYLFRKEGQNVTLSCEQNLNHDAMYWYRQDPGQGLRLIYYSQIVNDFQKGDIAEGYSVSREKKESFPLTVTSAQKNPTAFYLCAVLRGGYGYTFGSGTRLTVV.

The J gene is TRBJ2-2, the V gene TRBV5-5; D remains unclear. V was pared by 1 base and J by 3 bases, with 4 bases between. This CDR3 is 13 amino acids long. Germline-derived CDR1 and CDR2 are SGHKS and YYEKEE (reference sequence). The CDR3 nucleotides read TGTGCCAGCAGCTTGTGGGACACCGGGGAGCTGTTTTTT. Encoded protein: CASSLWDTGELFF.

CDR3 loop: CASSFASGTGATYEQYF. In nucleotides, the CDR3 is TGTGCCAGCAGCTTTGCCTCCGGGACAGGGGCCACCTACGAGCAGTACTTC. This chain uses TRBV13 with TRBJ2-7, with 10 bases that match TRBD1. This CDR3 contains 17 residues. Germline CDR1 reads PRHDT; CDR2 reads FYEKMQ (reference sequence). J was trimmed by 2 bases and V by 3 bases; bases with no gene match: 10.